This passage covers 27 T cell receptor beta chains from one sample sequenced in a study of T cell responses to AZD1222 COVID-19 vaccine. TCRdb's copy holds only in-frame clones and misses some; the assay was immunoSEQ multiplex PCR. Found here are 90,000 to 130,000 clones, around nine tenths of them singletons; the top ten hold roughly 15%. The sample was peripheral blood, taken 28 days after the second AZD1222 dose. Receptor source: an adult who received the AZD1222 COVID-19 vaccine.

The chain employs TRBV10-3 and TRBJ1-4; D uncertain. The CDR3 extends over 14 amino acids. Germline-derived CDR1 and CDR2 are ENHRY and SYGVKD. Trimming cost V 6 bases and J 8 bases, with 16 bases left between them. The CDR3: CAISPQRGEEKLFF. DNA of the CDR3: TGTGCCATCAGCCCACAGCGTGGGGAGGAAAAACTGTTTTTT.

This chain links TRBV5-5 with TRBJ1-4, with 8 bases fitting TRBD1. The CDR3 totals 16 residues. Germline V CDR1 and CDR2: SGHKS, YYEKEE (reference sequence). V trimming: 4 bases; J trimming: 0 bases; junction bases outside the gene matches: 5. The CDR3 reads CASSHDRGSTNEKLFF. CDR3 nucleotide sequence: TGTGCCAGCAGCCATGACAGGGGCTCAACTAATGAAAAACTGTTTTTT.

CDR3 nucleotide sequence: TGTGCCAGCTCACCAAGGCAGGGTGAGGCTTTCTTT. As protein: CASSPRQGEAFF. V is TRBV18 and J is TRBJ1-1, with a possible D match to TRBD1 (5 bases). This CDR3 comprises 12 residues. The germline gives CDR1 KGHSH, CDR2 LQKENI. V dropped 2 bases and J dropped 11 bases, with 12 bases sitting between them.

Only one count was recorded for this clone. The chain has TRBV28 and TRBJ1-1, with D perhaps TRBD1 (6 bases). The length of the CDR3 is 13 residues. The V and J ends lost 6 bases and 6 bases respectively, with 14 bases between them. Germline V gene sequence: CDR1 MDHEN, CDR2 SYDVKM. CDR3 sequence reads: CASRPGTTAEAFF. As DNA, the CDR3 is TGTGCCAGCAGACCAGGGACAACAGCTGAAGCTTTCTTT.

V and J are TRBV7-9 and TRBJ1-5, with D unresolved. Germline values: CDR1 SEHNR, CDR2 FQNEAQ (reference sequence). Trimming shortened V by 2 bases and J by 6 bases, and 5 bases separated the two germline ends. The CDR3 totals 12 residues. Here the CDR3 reads CASSLLGQPQHF. Written as DNA, the CDR3 is TGTGCCAGCAGCTTACTCGGTCAGCCCCAGCATTTT.

This clone is a singleton in its sample. CDR3 in amino acids: CASSLRLNEKLFF. The DNA of the CDR3 is TGCGCCAGCAGCTTACGGCTGAATGAAAAACTGTTTTTT. The chain uses TRBV5-1 and TRBJ1-4; no clear D. V gave up 2 bases and J gave up 5 bases, with 7 bases separating them. CDR3 length: 13 amino acids. Germline V gives CDR1 SGHRS, CDR2 YFSETQ.

This chain uses TRBV27 with TRBJ2-5; D is possibly TRBD2 (6 bases). From germline, CDR1 is MNHEY and CDR2 SMNVEV (reference sequence). This CDR3 has 13 amino acids. V was shortened by 5 bases and J by 4 bases, with 11 bases between the two germline ends. The CDR3 region is CASSPRGGETQYF. As DNA, the CDR3 is TGTGCCAGCAGTCCGCGGGGAGGAGAGACCCAGTACTTC.

V usage is TRBV7-2 and J usage is TRBJ2-1; 8 bases are a match to TRBD2. Germline-derived CDR1 and CDR2 are SGHTA and FQGNSA. CDR3 length equals 15 residues. The J segment lost 4 bases and the V segment lost 8 bases, leaving 10 bases of the junction unmatched. The CDR3 sequence is CASPPSAGGYNEQFF. The CDR3 DNA reads TGTGCCAGCCCCCCCTCGGCGGGAGGATACAATGAGCAGTTCTTC.

The V gene is TRBV6-5, the J gene TRBJ2-1, with a weak D call TRBD1 (6 bases). V was trimmed by 4 bases and J by 3 bases, leaving 13 bases between them. The CDR3 covers 15 residues. CDR1 is MNHEY and CDR2 is SVGAGI in the germline V gene. The CDR3 reads CASSSDRSYYNEQFF. In DNA, the CDR3 is TGTGCCAGCAGTTCCGACAGGAGCTACTACAATGAGCAGTTCTTC.

The gene calls are TRBV2 and TRBJ2-7; D is undetermined. The length of the CDR3 is 12 residues. Germline CDR1 is SNHLY and CDR2 is FYNNEI. Trimming removed 5 bases from V and 6 bases from J, with 11 bases in between. The CDR3 sequence: CASSYTESEQYF. The CDR3 coding sequence is TGTGCCAGCAGTTACACGGAGAGCGAGCAGTACTTC.

The chain combines TRBV7-2 with TRBJ1-2; D unresolved. The CDR3 has 13 amino acids. The germline V gene encodes CDR1 SGHTA and CDR2 FQGNSA. Deletions cut 1 base from V and 4 bases from J, with 7 bases between. The CDR3 region is CASSLVGFYGYTF. As DNA, the CDR3 is TGTGCCAGCAGCTTAGTAGGTTTCTATGGCTACACCTTC.

This sequence joins TRBV7-9 and TRBJ2-1; D gene ambiguous. Trimming pared 5 bases from V and 5 bases from J, leaving 7 bases between. CDR1 SEHNR and CDR2 FQNEAQ come from the germline V gene (reference sequence). The CDR3 runs 12 residues. The CDR3 coding sequence is TGTGCCAGCAGCATCAATAACAATGAGCAGTTCTTC. This translates into CASSINNNEQFF.

The CDR3, as DNA: TGTGCCAGCAGCTTATTGGCAGGGAACACTGAAGCTTTCTTT. Residues: CASSLLAGNTEAFF. V gene TRBV7-2 combines with J gene TRBJ1-1; no definite D call. This CDR3 spans 14 amino acids. Germline assignment: CDR1 SGHTA and CDR2 FQGNSA. Trimming shortened V by 2 bases and J by 1 base, and 8 bases separated the two germline ends.

The V and J genes are TRBV10-3 and TRBJ2-7; no clear D. The V and J ends lost 4 bases and 2 bases respectively, with 15 bases between them. From germline, CDR1 is ENHRY and CDR2 SYGVKD. The CDR3 is 15 residues long. The CDR3 DNA is TGTGCCATCAGTGTGGGAATGGGGTCGACCTACGAGCAGTACTTC. The encoded protein is CAISVGMGSTYEQYF.

This chain connects TRBV18 to TRBJ1-2; TRBD1 matches 11 bases. The germline V gene encodes CDR1 KGHSH and CDR2 LQKENI. V shed 0 bases and J 3 bases; nucleotides not matched to a gene: 6. This CDR3 contains 17 residues. CDR3 region: CASSPPGQGAGYYGYTF. In DNA form, the CDR3 reads TGTGCCAGCTCACCACCAGGACAGGGGGCGGGCTACTATGGCTACACCTTC. Looking up the rest from reference TRBV18 and TRBJ1-2 gives the full variable domain: NAGVMQNPRHLVRRRGQEARLRCSPMKGHSHVYWYRQLPEEGLKFMVYLQKENIIDESGMPKERFSAEFPKEGPSILRIQQVVRGDSAAYFCASSPPGQGAGYYGYTFGSGTRLTVV.

This clone came up once. V gene TRBV27 combines with J gene TRBJ2-6; 12 nucleotides agree with TRBD1. Germline CDR1 and CDR2: MNHEY and SMNVEV (reference sequence). CDR3 length: 17 residues. The junction had 3 bases not matched to a gene; V was cut back by 2 bases and J by 4 bases. DNA of the CDR3: TGTGCCAGCAGTTTAGGGACAGGGGGCGGAGGGGCCAACGTCCTGACTTTC. Translated: CASSLGTGGGGANVLTF.

The V call is TRBV18, the J call TRBJ2-3, with D tentatively TRBD2 (6 bases). Germline assignment: CDR1 KGHSH and CDR2 LQKENI. V was clipped by 3 bases and J by 4 bases, with 17 bases between them. The CDR3 runs to 16 residues. In nucleotides, the CDR3 is TGTGCCAGCTCACCGCCCTATGGGGGGATCGCAGATACGCAGTATTTT. It yields the protein CASSPPYGGIADTQYF. The variable domain in full, completed from reference TRBV18 and TRBJ2-3, reads NAGVMQNPRHLVRRRGQEARLRCSPMKGHSHVYWYRQLPEEGLKFMVYLQKENIIDESGMPKERFSAEFPKEGPSILRIQQVVRGDSAAYFCASSPPYGGIADTQYFGPGTRLTVL.

The gene calls are TRBV5-1 and TRBJ1-2, with unresolved D. Germline CDR1 reads SGHRS; CDR2 reads YFSETQ. Between the trimmed V and J ends, which lost 2 bases and 3 bases, there was a span of 8 bases. The CDR3 runs to 13 residues. CDR3 loop: CASSLSADYGYTF. CDR3 bases: TGCGCCAGCAGCTTATCGGCGGACTATGGCTACACCTTC.

This clone was seen just once. This chain connects TRBV5-1 to TRBJ2-7; TRBD2 agrees at 14 bases. The CDR3 length is 18 residues. Germline assignment: CDR1 SGHRS and CDR2 YFSETQ. Germline trimming cut 5 bases from V and 4 bases from J; bases unmatched to any gene: 14. CDR3 bases: TGCGCCAGCAGTCACGGGACTAGCGGGAGTAATGAACGGTACGAGCAGTACTTC. Amino acid sequence: CASSHGTSGSNERYEQYF.

This chain uses TRBV19 with TRBJ1-1; D is ambiguous. The CDR3 extends over 12 amino acids. V lost 6 bases to trimming and J lost 11 bases, with 16 bases between them. CDR1 LNHDA and CDR2 SQIVND come from the germline V gene (reference sequence). The CDR3 spells CASRSPVVGAFF. As DNA, the CDR3 is TGTGCCAGTAGATCACCGGTTGTCGGGGCTTTCTTT.

This chain uses TRBV28 with TRBJ2-5; possibly TRBD2 for D (6 bases). Trimming removed 4 bases at V and 7 bases at J, with 22 bases between. The CDR3 sequence is 16 residues long. CDR1 MDHEN and CDR2 SYDVKM come from the germline V gene. The CDR3 spells CASSWGVWRGMRTQYF. The CDR3 nucleotides are TGTGCCAGCAGTTGGGGGGTCTGGCGGGGTATGCGGACCCAGTACTTC.

The gene calls are TRBV29-1 and TRBJ1-2; 8 bases are shared with TRBD1. Germline assignment: CDR1 SQVTM and CDR2 ANQGSEA. CDR3 length: 11 amino acids. The trim removed 7 bases at V and 8 bases at J, leaving 6 bases unmatched. The CDR3 coding sequence is TGCAGCGGCCGACAGGGGAGCGGCTACACCTTC. This sequence encodes CSGRQGSGYTF.

CDR3 nucleotides: TGTGCCAGCAGCCCCGACGGATCCCTCACAGATACGCAGTATTTT. Its protein is CASSPDGSLTDTQYF. This chain uses TRBV11-2 with TRBJ2-3; D gene ambiguous. Germline V gene sequence: CDR1 SGHAT, CDR2 FQNNGV. This CDR3 is built from 15 residues. Trimming left V 5 bases short and J 2 bases short, with 14 bases between.

The chain employs TRBV7-3 and TRBJ2-3; D may be TRBD1 or TRBD2 (5 bases each). There are 18 residues in the CDR3. Trimming took off 0 bases at V and 6 bases at J, with 22 bases between the two ends. Germline-derived CDR1 and CDR2 are SGHTA and FQGTGA. CDR3 in DNA: TGTGCCAGCAGCTTAACGGGACCACCCACGAAGTCAATCGATACGCAGTATTTT. It encodes CASSLTGPPTKSIDTQYF.

CDR3 residues: CASSIGLNSGNTIYF. The CDR3 DNA sequence: TGTGCCAGTAGTATAGGGTTGAACTCTGGAAACACCATATATTTT. This chain links TRBV19 with TRBJ1-3; D is undetermined. Germline V gene sequence: CDR1 LNHDA, CDR2 SQIVND (reference sequence). The CDR3 runs 15 residues. V was shortened by 1 base and J by 0 bases, with 7 bases between the two germline ends.

In its sample, this clone is large. The CDR3 region has the DNA TGTGCCAGCAGATTGGGACAGAAGGACGCTGAAGCTTTCTTT. Protein product: CASRLGQKDAEAFF. This chain links TRBV6-1 with TRBJ1-1; the match to TRBD1 covers 7 bases. This CDR3 region has 14 residues. Per germline, CDR1 MNHNS and CDR2 SASEGT. Losses at the gene ends were 6 bases for V and 6 bases for J; bases not matched to a gene: 10.

The table lists this clone with a count of one. The rearrangement uses TRBV19 and TRBJ1-4; no clear D gene. Trimming left V 4 bases short and J 3 bases short, with 9 bases between. The CDR3 covers 14 residues. Germline CDR1 and CDR2: LNHDA and SQIVND (reference sequence). The CDR3 protein is CASSTGFANEKLFF. CDR3 in DNA: TGTGCCAGTAGTACCGGGTTCGCTAATGAAAAACTGTTTTTT.